This TCR beta chain was identified in a study of cytomegalovirus exposure and HLA in healthy donors. Turning to the study itself: Among several hundred genotyped donors, around 82% fell in the Caucasian-associated ancestry cluster. Whole-study results and caveats: TCR beta V segments were, for the most part, productive about 87% or about 30% of the time in an earlier analysis. The study found most TCR sequences rare, yet found some public TCRs in many donors.

13 Jbeta primers and 60 Vbeta primers were used for the PCR. Data came from immunoSEQ multiplex PCR; TCRdb stores just in-frame clones and leaves some out. This table has 130,000 to 150,000 clones, around three fifths appearing once. V lost 4 bases and J lost 4; bases outside the gene matches: 4. This CDR3 region has 15 residues. Per the germline V gene, CDR1 is SGHNT and CDR2 is YYREEE (reference sequence). This clone was found a few times. Its antigen is as yet unknown. The chain combines TRBV5-4 with TRBJ1-3, with 11 bases lining up with TRBD1. The sequenced material came from PBMCs. This clonotype was sampled from a woman aged 25 to 39 in good health and CMV-seropositive. The CDR3 loop reads CASSTGQGVGNTIYF. The CDR3 DNA is TGTGCCAGCAGCACGGGACAGGGGGTCGGAAACACCATATATTTT. Looking up the rest from reference TRBV5-4 and TRBJ1-3 gives the full variable domain: ETGVTQSPTHLIKTRGQQVTLRCSSQSGHNTVSWYQQALGQGPQFIFQYYREEENGRGNFPPRFSGLQFPNYSSELNVNALELDDSALYLCASSTGQGVGNTIYFGEGSWLTVV.